This T cell receptor beta chain stems from a study of CD8 T cells in Susac syndrome. Random hexamers were used to reverse transcribe an amount of roughly 0.5 to 1 ug RNA. TCRdb reanalysed the immunoSEQ multiplex PCR reads using MiXCR and keeps one entry per CDR3 protein. The sample shows about 400,000 distinct CDR3 sequences, 85% to 90% of them seen only once. Trimming pared 2 bases from V and 8 bases from J, leaving 13 bases between. This CDR3 is 14 amino acids long. CDR1 and CDR2 from the germline V gene are MNHNY and SVGAGI (reference sequence). This clonotype was sampled from a human donor with multiple sclerosis. The chain employs TRBV6-6 and TRBJ2-1; D unclear. Sequenced sample: CD8+ T cells from PBMCs. The CDR3 coding sequence is TGTGCCAGCAGTTACACCAGAGTCTATGATGAGCAGTTCTTC. Translation: CASSYTRVYDEQFF.